These 26 T cell receptor beta chains came from one sample sequenced in a study of blood T cells in healthy people across ages. A sample-barcoded 5' primer and a J-beta primer mix were used in a second PCR of about 6 to 11 cycles. TCRdb re-derived calls from the 5' RACE reads in MiXCR, one entry per CDR3 protein. The sample records some 1.5 million distinct CDR3 sequences, 35% to 45% being singletons. The sequencing input was blood. Receptors were obtained from a woman aged 18-30 years in good health.

The V call is TRBV29-1, the J call TRBJ2-3; no reliable D call. Trimming took 3 bases from V and 1 from J, leaving 8 bases between them. The germline CDR1 and CDR2 sequences are SQVTM and ANQGSEA. The CDR3 is 13 amino acids. This chain's CDR3 is CSVEWQGTDTQYF. The CDR3 bases are TGCAGCGTTGAGTGGCAGGGCACAGATACGCAGTATTTT.

The genes are TRBV7-2 and TRBJ1-5; possible D gene TRBD1, 5 bases. The V and J ends lost 1 base and 6 bases respectively, with 10 bases between them. CDR1 is SGHTA and CDR2 is FQGNSA in the germline V gene. This CDR3 is built from 14 residues. The CDR3 loop is CASSLVQGSQPQHF. The CDR3 DNA follows: TGTGCCAGCAGCTTAGTCCAGGGTAGTCAGCCCCAGCATTTT.

This clonotype was seen only a few times. This chain connects TRBV11-2 to TRBJ2-6; TRBD1 is a possible D gene (6 bases). This CDR3 is built from 18 residues. The germline V gene has CDR1 SGHAT and CDR2 FQNNGV. V lost 4 bases and J 0 bases, leaving 16 bases between the germline ends. The CDR3 sequence is CASSSPQGLFSGANVLTF. The CDR3 coding sequence is TGTGCCAGCAGCTCTCCGCAGGGGCTCTTCTCTGGGGCCAACGTCCTGACTTTC. Full variable domain (outside the CDR3, taken from reference TRBV11-2 and TRBJ2-6): EAGVAQSPRYKIIEKRQSVAFWCNPISGHATLYWYQQILGQGPKLLIQFQNNGVVDDSQLPKDRFSAERLKGVDSTLKIQPAKLEDSAVYLCASSSPQGLFSGANVLTFGAGSRLTVL.

The chain has TRBV7-2 and TRBJ1-2; possibly TRBD1 for D (5 bases). The ends were cut back, 5 bases at V and 8 bases at J, with 18 bases in the middle. The CDR3 spans 14 residues. CDR1 and CDR2 (germline): SGHTA, FQGNSA. CDR3 in amino acids: CASSVPDSSGGYTF. In DNA, the CDR3 is TGTGCCAGCAGCGTACCAGACAGTTCGGGGGGCTACACCTTC.

This clonotype was counted only a few times. The chain employs TRBV7-2 and TRBJ1-1, with a tentative D call TRBD1 (5 bases). Germline values: CDR1 SGHTA, CDR2 FQGNSA. This CDR3 comprises 16 residues. With 3 bases removed from V and 7 bases from J, the gap between germline ends came to 21 bases. Here the CDR3 reads CASSFTGRLDRGEAFF. The CDR3, as DNA: TGTGCCAGCAGCTTTACGGGACGGTTGGATAGGGGTGAAGCTTTCTTT.

This clonotype was observed a single time. The chain combines TRBV20-1 with TRBJ1-2; D is uncertain. CDR1 DFQATT and CDR2 SNEGSKA come from the germline V gene (reference sequence). This CDR3 spans 11 amino acids. V was cut by 0 bases and J by 4 bases, with 3 bases left in between. The chain's CDR3 is CSAREPYGYTF. As DNA, the CDR3 is TGCAGTGCTAGAGAACCCTATGGCTACACCTTC.

This clonotype has just a few counts. The chain recombines TRBV5-1 with TRBJ2-7, with a tentative D call TRBD1 (6 bases). CDR1 SGHRS and CDR2 YFSETQ come from the germline V gene. The CDR3 has 15 residues. V lost 0 bases and J 1 base, leaving 11 bases between the germline ends. CDR3 sequence (DNA): TGCGCCAGCAGCTTGGAGGGGGACACTTCCTACGAGCAGTACTTC. Translating it yields CASSLEGDTSYEQYF.

The chain is built from TRBV6-6 and TRBJ2-7, with 9 bases lining up with TRBD2. The ends lost 6 bases at V and 2 bases at J; junction bases unmatched: 5. Per the germline V gene, CDR1 is MNHNY and CDR2 is SVGAGI (reference sequence). The CDR3 length is 14 residues. The DNA of the CDR3 is TGTGCCAGCAGAATAGCGGGGGCTACCTACGAGCAGTACTTC. It specifies CASRIAGATYEQYF.

This chain joins TRBV4-3 and TRBJ2-3; D perhaps matches TRBD1 (6 bases). Germline lookup yields CDR1 LGHNA and CDR2 YSLEER. CDR3 length equals 16 residues. V dropped 5 bases and J dropped 1 base, with 16 bases sitting between them. The CDR3 coding sequence is TGCGCCAGCAGCAAGCACAGGGAATACGGCACAGATACGCAGTATTTT. Its translation is CASSKHREYGTDTQYF.

The gene calls are TRBV20-1 and TRBJ2-3, with 8 bases lining up with TRBD1. Germline trimming cut 0 bases from V and 10 bases from J; bases unmatched to any gene: 9. The CDR3 has 14 amino acids. From germline, CDR1 is DFQATT and CDR2 SNEGSKA (reference sequence). The CDR3 DNA sequence: TGCAGTGCTAGAGATTCCAGGGGGCGATATGCGCAGTATTTT. Translating gives CSARDSRGRYAQYF.

At least ten counts were recorded for this clonotype. The chain carries TRBV12-3 or TRBV12-4 and TRBJ2-1; a weak D match, TRBD2 (5 bases). Trimming cost V 7 bases and J 5 bases, with 12 bases left between them. The CDR3 length is 13 residues. The CDR3 loop is CASTRTGNNEQFF. DNA of the CDR3: TGTGCCAGCACCAGGACTGGAAACAATGAGCAGTTCTTC.

The sample holds a few counts of this clonotype. This rearrangement joins TRBV4-3 to TRBJ2-5; 7 bases agree with TRBD1. Germline CDR1 is LGHNA and CDR2 is YSLEER. The CDR3 contains 16 residues. V shed 0 bases and J 5 bases; nucleotides not matched to a gene: 9. This CDR3 is CASSQEDRRGKETQYF. The DNA for the CDR3 is TGCGCCAGCAGCCAAGAGGACAGGAGAGGAAAGGAGACCCAGTACTTC.

The rearrangement links TRBV29-1 to TRBJ2-1; D gene unclear. The CDR3 spans 12 residues. The germline CDR1 and CDR2 sequences are SQVTM and ANQGSEA. Deletions cut 4 bases from V and 6 bases from J, with 10 bases between. DNA for the CDR3: TGCAGCGTTGTTAGGATCCCCAATGAGCAGTTCTTC. Translated, it gives CSVVRIPNEQFF.

V gene TRBV27 combines with J gene TRBJ2-1, with 7 bases identical to TRBD2. Per the germline V gene, CDR1 is MNHEY and CDR2 is SMNVEV (reference sequence). The CDR3 is made up of 15 amino acids. V shed 2 bases and J 4 bases; nucleotides not matched to a gene: 5. This chain's CDR3 is CASSLGAGEYNEQFF. As DNA, the CDR3 is TGTGCCAGCAGTTTAGGGGCGGGAGAATACAATGAGCAGTTCTTC.

This clonotype was found a few times. The V call is TRBV20-1, the J call TRBJ1-1; D is perhaps TRBD1 (5 bases). Germline V lookup: CDR1 DFQATT, CDR2 SNEGSKA (reference sequence). V was pared by 2 bases and J by 4 bases, with 11 bases between. This CDR3 contains 13 residues. The CDR3 bases are TGCAGTGCTAGAATGGGACGGGCCACTGAAGCTTTCTTT. This encodes CSARMGRATEAFF.

The V call is TRBV18, the J call TRBJ2-4, with 10 bases fitting TRBD1. Trimming took 1 base from V and 5 from J; bases not matched to a gene: 2. The germline V gene encodes CDR1 KGHSH and CDR2 LQKENI. The CDR3 consists of 15 residues. CDR3 sequence (DNA): TGTGCCAGCTCACCACTTGACAGGGGGCAAAACATTCAGTACTTC. It specifies CASSPLDRGQNIQYF.

The chain uses TRBV12-3 or TRBV12-4 and TRBJ1-1; the D is unclear. This CDR3 is built from 12 residues. V was trimmed by 2 bases and J by 8 bases, leaving 9 bases between them. CDR3 sequence reads: CASSLWGGEAFF. CDR3 coding DNA: TGTGCCAGCAGTTTATGGGGAGGAGAAGCTTTCTTT.

This chain links TRBV20-1 with TRBJ1-1, with D possibly being TRBD1 (5 bases). The CDR3 consists of 13 residues. V was clipped by 3 bases and J by 2 bases, with 10 bases between them. Germline values: CDR1 DFQATT, CDR2 SNEGSKA (reference sequence). The CDR3 protein is CSASGAINTEAFF. In nucleotides, the CDR3 is TGCAGTGCTAGCGGGGCAATCAACACTGAAGCTTTCTTT.

As regards this clonotype: Being one base from a much bigger clone, this may be a read error. V usage is TRBV5-1 and J usage is TRBJ2-1; 12 positions agree with TRBD2. The DNA end is a closer match to TRBJ2-7, so the J assignment may be wrong. In germline, CDR1 is SGHRS, CDR2 YFSETQ. The CDR3 runs 16 residues. CDR3 sequence (DNA): TGCGCCAGCAGCTCGCTAGCGGGAGGGCTGAACAATGAGCAGTACTTC. Amino acid sequence: CASSSLAGGLNNEQYF.

The rearrangement joins TRBV11-2 to TRBJ2-1; D is possibly TRBD2 (7 bases). With the DNA end fitting TRBJ2-7 better, the J assignment may be wrong. Germline loops: CDR1 SGHAT, CDR2 FQNNGV. CDR3 size: 16 residues. Written as DNA, the CDR3 is TGTGCCAGCAGCTTTGGGAGGGGGGAGTCGTATAATGAGCAGTACTTC. Translating it yields CASSFGRGESYNEQYF.

This clonotype was found a few times. This chain uses TRBV12-3 or TRBV12-4 with TRBJ1-5; tentatively, D is TRBD1 (5 bases). The CDR3 contains 12 residues. The ends were cut back, 6 bases at V and 7 bases at J, with 10 bases in the middle. CDR3 nucleotide sequence: TGTGCCAGCAGCATGGGGGGACAGCCCCAGCATTTT. Protein product: CASSMGGQPQHF.

This clonotype has only a few counts. This chain uses TRBV3-1 with TRBJ2-5; possibly TRBD1 for D (6 bases). V was cut by 2 bases and J by 7 bases, with 17 bases left in between. Germline-derived CDR1 and CDR2 are LGHDT and YNNKEL (reference sequence). CDR3 length: 15 amino acids. DNA of the CDR3: TGTGCCAGCAGCCAACTGAGGACAGTTTTCGGGACCCAGTACTTC. Amino acids: CASSQLRTVFGTQYF.

This clonotype was counted ten times or more. V and J are TRBV11-2 and TRBJ2-1, with 11 bases lining up with TRBD2. The CDR3 loop spans 12 amino acids. Germline values: CDR1 SGHAT, CDR2 FQNNGV. Trimming at V came to 6 bases and at J to 8 bases, leaving 0 bases not matched to a gene. CDR3 nucleotide sequence: TGTGCCAGCAGACTAGCGGGAGATGAGCAGTTCTTC. Protein: CASRLAGDEQFF. Based on the CDR3 plus reference TRBV11-2 and TRBJ2-1, the full variable domain is EAGVAQSPRYKIIEKRQSVAFWCNPISGHATLYWYQQILGQGPKLLIQFQNNGVVDDSQLPKDRFSAERLKGVDSTLKIQPAKLEDSAVYLCASRLAGDEQFFGPGTRLTVL.

The V and J genes are TRBV9 and TRBJ1-5; maybe TRBD1 (5 bases). The V and J ends lost 3 bases and 0 bases respectively, with 16 bases between them. The CDR3 runs 17 residues. Germline-derived CDR1 and CDR2 are SGDLS and YYNGEE. The CDR3 sequence is CASSEASARVSNQPQHF. The CDR3, as DNA: TGTGCCAGCAGCGAGGCCTCAGCCAGGGTTAGCAATCAGCCCCAGCATTTT. The variable domain in full, completed from reference TRBV9 and TRBJ1-5, reads DSGVTQTPKHLITATGQRVTLRCSPRSGDLSVYWYQQSLDQGLQFLIQYYNGEERAKGNILERFSAQQFPDLHSELNLSSLELGDSALYFCASSEASARVSNQPQHFGDGTRLSIL.

The rearrangement uses TRBV29-1 and TRBJ2-7, with D possibly TRBD1 on 6 matching bases. The CDR3 loop spans 14 amino acids. V was pared by 6 bases and J by 0 bases, with 15 bases between. CDR1 and CDR2 (germline): SQVTM, ANQGSEA. CDR3 loop: CSVLQGPSSYEQYF. The CDR3 coding sequence is TGCAGCGTCCTACAGGGCCCGAGCTCCTACGAGCAGTACTTC.

The chain joins TRBV2 to TRBJ2-4, with TRBD1 identical over 10 bases. CDR1 and CDR2 (germline): SNHLY, FYNNEI. The CDR3 has 13 amino acids. J lost 6 bases, V lost 7 bases, and 3 bases had no gene match. CDR3 DNA sequence: TGTGCCAGCAAGGGACAGGGGATAAACATTCAGTACTTC. Its translation is CASKGQGINIQYF.